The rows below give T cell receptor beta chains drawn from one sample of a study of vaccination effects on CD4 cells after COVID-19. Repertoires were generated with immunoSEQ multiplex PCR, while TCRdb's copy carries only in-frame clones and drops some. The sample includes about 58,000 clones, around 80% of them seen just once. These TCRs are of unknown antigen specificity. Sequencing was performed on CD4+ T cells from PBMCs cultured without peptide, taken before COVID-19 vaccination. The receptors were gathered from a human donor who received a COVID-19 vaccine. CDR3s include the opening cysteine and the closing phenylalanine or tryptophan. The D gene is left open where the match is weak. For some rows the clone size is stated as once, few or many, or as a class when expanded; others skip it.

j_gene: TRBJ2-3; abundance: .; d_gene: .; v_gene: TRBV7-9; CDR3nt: TGTGCCAGCGTCAGTAGCACAGATACGCAGTATTTT; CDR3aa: CASVSSTDTQYF
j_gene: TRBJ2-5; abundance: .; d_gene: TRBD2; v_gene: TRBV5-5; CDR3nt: TGTGCCAGCAGCCCCCAGGCACTAGCGGGGACAGAGACCCAGTACTTC; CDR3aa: CASSPQALAGTETQYF
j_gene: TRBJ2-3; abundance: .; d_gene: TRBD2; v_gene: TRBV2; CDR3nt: TGTGCCAGCAGGAGGGCCCCCTTAAGAGCGGGGGCTTTCACAGATACGCAGTATTTT; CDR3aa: CASRRAPLRAGAFTDTQYF
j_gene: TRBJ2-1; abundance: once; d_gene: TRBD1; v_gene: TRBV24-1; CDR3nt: TGTGCCACCAGGCAGGGGGCGAAGAATGAGCAGTTCTTC; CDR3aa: CATRQGAKNEQFF
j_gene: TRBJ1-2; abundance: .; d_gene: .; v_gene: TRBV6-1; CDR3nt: TGTGCCAGCAGTGAACAGGGAAGCTTTACCTATGGCTACACCTTC; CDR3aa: CASSEQGSFTYGYTF
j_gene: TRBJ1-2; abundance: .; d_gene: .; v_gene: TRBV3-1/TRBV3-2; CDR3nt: TGTGCCAGCAGCCGGAATGGGGGGTACGGCTACACCTTC; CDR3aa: CASSRNGGYGYTF
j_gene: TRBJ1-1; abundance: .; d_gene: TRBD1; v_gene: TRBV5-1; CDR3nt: TGCGCCAGCAGCTTGGGGGGACAGCCCATCGCTTTCTTT; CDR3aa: CASSLGGQPIAFF
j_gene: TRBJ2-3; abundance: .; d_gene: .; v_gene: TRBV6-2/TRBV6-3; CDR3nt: TGTGCCAGCAGTTACAGGAGCACAGATACGCAGTATTTT; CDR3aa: CASSYRSTDTQYF
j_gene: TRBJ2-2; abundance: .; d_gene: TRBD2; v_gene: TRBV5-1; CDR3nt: TGCGCCAGCAGCCCAGGACTAGCGGCCGCCGGGGAGCTGTTTTTT; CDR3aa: CASSPGLAAAGELFF
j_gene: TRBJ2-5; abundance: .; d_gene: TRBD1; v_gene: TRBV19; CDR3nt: TGTGCCAGTAGTAGGACAGGGGGCGCAGAGACCCAGTACTTC; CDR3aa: CASSRTGGAETQYF
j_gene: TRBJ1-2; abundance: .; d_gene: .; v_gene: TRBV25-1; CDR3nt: TGTGCCAGCAGTGAGGGTGATCGAGGGTCTGGCTACACCTTC; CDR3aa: CASSEGDRGSGYTF
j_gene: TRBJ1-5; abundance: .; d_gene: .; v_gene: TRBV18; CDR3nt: TGTGCCAGCTCACCAAGCGAAAATCAGCCCCAGCATTTT; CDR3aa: CASSPSENQPQHF
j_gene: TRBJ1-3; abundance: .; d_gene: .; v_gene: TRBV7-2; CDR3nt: TGTGCCAGCAGCAATTCGAGAGGGAGCCCTGGAAACACCATATATTTT; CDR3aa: CASSNSRGSPGNTIYF
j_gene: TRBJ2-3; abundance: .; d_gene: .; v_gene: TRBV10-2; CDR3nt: TGCGCCAGCAGTGTAACAAGAGATACGCAGTATTTT; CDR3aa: CASSVTRDTQYF
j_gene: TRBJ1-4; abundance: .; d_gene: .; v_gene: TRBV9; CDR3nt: TGTGCCAGCAGCGAGGGGGCAACTAATGAAAAACTGTTTTTT; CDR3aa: CASSEGATNEKLFF
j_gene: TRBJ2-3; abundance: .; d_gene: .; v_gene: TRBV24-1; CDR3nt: TGTGCCACCAGTGTCCGGGGAGAAAGCACAGATACGCAGTATTTT; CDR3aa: CATSVRGESTDTQYF
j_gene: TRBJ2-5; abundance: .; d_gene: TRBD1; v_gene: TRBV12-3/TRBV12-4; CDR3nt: TGTGCCAGCAGACCTACAGGGGTGGAGACCCAGTACTTC; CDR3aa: CASRPTGVETQYF
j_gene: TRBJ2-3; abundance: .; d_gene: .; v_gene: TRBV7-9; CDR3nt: TGTGCCAGCAGCTTAGGCGGGGCTCCGGCAGATACGCAGTATTTT; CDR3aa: CASSLGGAPADTQYF
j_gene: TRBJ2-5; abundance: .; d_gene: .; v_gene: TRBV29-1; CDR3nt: TGCAGCGTTGAAGTAGGGGGGGAGACCCAGTACTTC; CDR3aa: CSVEVGGETQYF
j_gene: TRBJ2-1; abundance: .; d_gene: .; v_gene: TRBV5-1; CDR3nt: TGCGCCAGCAGCTTTGGTGGGGACAATGAGCAGTTCTTC; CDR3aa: CASSFGGDNEQFF
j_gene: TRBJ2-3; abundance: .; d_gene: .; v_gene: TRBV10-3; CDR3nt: TGTGCCATCAGACGAGTTGGGCCCACAGATACGCAGTATTTT; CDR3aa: CAIRRVGPTDTQYF
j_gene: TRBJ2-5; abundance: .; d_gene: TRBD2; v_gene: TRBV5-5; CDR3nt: TGTGCCAGCAGCCCAATGACTAGCGGGGGGGCAGAGACCCAGTACTTC; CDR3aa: CASSPMTSGGAETQYF
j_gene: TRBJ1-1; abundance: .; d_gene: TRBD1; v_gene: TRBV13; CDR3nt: TGTGCCAGCAGCTTACAGGGGGCGAACACTGAAGCTTTCTTT; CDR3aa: CASSLQGANTEAFF
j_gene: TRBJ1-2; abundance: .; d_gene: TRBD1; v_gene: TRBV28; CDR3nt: TGTGCCAGCCTACAGGGGGCGCGGAAAGGCTACACCTTC; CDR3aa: CASLQGARKGYTF
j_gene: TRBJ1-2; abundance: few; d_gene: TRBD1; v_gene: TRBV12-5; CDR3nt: TGTGCTAGTGGTTTGGGACAGGGGATCTCTGGCTACACCTTC; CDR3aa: CASGLGQGISGYTF
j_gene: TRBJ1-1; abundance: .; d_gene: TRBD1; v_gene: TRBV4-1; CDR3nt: TGCGCCACAACAGGGGGCACTGAAGCTTTCTTT; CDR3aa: CATTGGTEAFF
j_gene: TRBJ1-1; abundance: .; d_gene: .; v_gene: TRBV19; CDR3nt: TGTGCCAGTAGTATTCCGGGGGGCCGCCGGACTGAAGCTTTCTTT; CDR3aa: CASSIPGGRRTEAFF
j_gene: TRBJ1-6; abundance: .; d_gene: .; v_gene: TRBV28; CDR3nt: TGTGCCAGCAGTCCCCCCCAGGCAGGTCCCTATAATTCACCCCTCCACTTT; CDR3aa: CASSPPQAGPYNSPLHF
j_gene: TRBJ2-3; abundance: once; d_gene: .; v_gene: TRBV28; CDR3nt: TGTGCCAGCAGACCGGGACGTTCGCGCCCAGATACGCAGTATTTT; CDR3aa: CASRPGRSRPDTQYF
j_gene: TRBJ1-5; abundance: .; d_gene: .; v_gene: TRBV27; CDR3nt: TGTGCCAGCAGAAACGGAGGTAATCAGCCCCAGCATTTT; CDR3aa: CASRNGGNQPQHF
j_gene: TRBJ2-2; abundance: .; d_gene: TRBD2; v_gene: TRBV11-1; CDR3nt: TGTGCCAGCAGCCCCAGGGGACTAGCGAAGTCGGGGGAGCTGTTTTTT; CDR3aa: CASSPRGLAKSGELFF
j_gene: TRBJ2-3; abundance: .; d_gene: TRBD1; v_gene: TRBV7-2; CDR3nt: TGTGCCAGCAGCTTTGCGCCGGGACAGAGCACAGATACGCAGTATTTT; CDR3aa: CASSFAPGQSTDTQYF
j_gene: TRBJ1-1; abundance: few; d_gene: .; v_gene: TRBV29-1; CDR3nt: TGCAGCGTTGTGGGACCGAACACTGAAGCTTTCTTT; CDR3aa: CSVVGPNTEAFF
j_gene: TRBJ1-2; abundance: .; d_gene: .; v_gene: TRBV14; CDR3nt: TGTGCCAGCAGCCAAGATCTACCGGGGCATCGGGGCTACACCTTC; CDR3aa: CASSQDLPGHRGYTF
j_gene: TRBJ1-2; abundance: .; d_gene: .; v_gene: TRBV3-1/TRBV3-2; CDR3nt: TGTGCCAGCAGCCAAGATTCCGGGACATGGGCGGCAGCTAACTATGGCTACACCTTC; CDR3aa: CASSQDSGTWAAANYGYTF
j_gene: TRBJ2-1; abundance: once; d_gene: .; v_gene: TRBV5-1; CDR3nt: TGCGCCAGCAGCTTGTACAGAACAAGCTCCTACAATGAGCAGTTCTTC; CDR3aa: CASSLYRTSSYNEQFF
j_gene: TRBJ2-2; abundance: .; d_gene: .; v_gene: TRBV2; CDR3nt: TGTGCCAGCATTGAATTCGGGGAGCTGTTTTTT; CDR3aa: CASIEFGELFF
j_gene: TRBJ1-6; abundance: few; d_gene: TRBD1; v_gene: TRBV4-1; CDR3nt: TGCGCCAGCAGCCCGACGGACAGGGCGACCTATTCACCCCTCCACTTT; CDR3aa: CASSPTDRATYSPLHF
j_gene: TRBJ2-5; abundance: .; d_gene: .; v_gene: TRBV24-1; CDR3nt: TGTGCCACCAGTGATTCCAGAGGGGATGCGGAGACCCAGTACTTC; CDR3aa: CATSDSRGDAETQYF
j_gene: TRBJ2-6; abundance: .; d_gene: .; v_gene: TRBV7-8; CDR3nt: TGTGCCAGCAGCCGAGACAGTCAAGGCTCTGGGGCCAACGTCCTGACTTTC; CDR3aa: CASSRDSQGSGANVLTF
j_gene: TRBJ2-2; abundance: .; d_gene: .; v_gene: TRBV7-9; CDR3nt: TGTGCCAGCAGCTTAGGAGGGGCGCTCGGGGAGCTGTTTTTT; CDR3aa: CASSLGGALGELFF
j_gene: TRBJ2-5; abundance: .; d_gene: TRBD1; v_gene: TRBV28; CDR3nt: TGTGCCAGCAGTTTATCCGGGGACAGGGGGCTGGAGACCCAGTACTTC; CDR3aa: CASSLSGDRGLETQYF
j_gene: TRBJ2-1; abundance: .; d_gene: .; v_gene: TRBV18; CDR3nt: TGTGCCAGCTCACTCTCCTTCTACAATGAGCAGTTCTTC; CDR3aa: CASSLSFYNEQFF
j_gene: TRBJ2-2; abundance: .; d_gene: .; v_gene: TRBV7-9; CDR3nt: TGTGCCAGCAGCCCCACAGAGACCGGGGAGCTGTTTTTT; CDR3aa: CASSPTETGELFF
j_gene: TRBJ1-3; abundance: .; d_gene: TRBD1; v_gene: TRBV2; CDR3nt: TGTGCCAGCCGCATTGACAGGGTAGCGGGAAACACCATATATTTT; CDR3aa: CASRIDRVAGNTIYF
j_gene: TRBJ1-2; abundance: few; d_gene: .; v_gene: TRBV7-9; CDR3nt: TGTGCCAGCAGCGGATTCAGGGGTGCCTATGGCTACACCTTC; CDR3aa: CASSGFRGAYGYTF
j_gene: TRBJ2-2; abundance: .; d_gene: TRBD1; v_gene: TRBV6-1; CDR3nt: TGTGCCAGCAGTGAAAATTCGAGGACAGGGGGTTTCACCGGGGAGCTGTTTTTT; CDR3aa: CASSENSRTGGFTGELFF
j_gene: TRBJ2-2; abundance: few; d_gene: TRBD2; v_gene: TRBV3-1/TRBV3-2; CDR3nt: TGTGCCAGCAGCCGTAGCGGGGGGGCCGGGGAGCTGTTTTTT; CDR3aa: CASSRSGGAGELFF
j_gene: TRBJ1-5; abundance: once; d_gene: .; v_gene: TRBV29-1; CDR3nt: TGCAGCGTTAGGCTAGGGGGGGAAAATCAGCCCCAGCATTTT; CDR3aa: CSVRLGGENQPQHF
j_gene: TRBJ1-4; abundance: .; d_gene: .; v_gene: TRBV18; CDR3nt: TGTGCCAGCTCAATCCGGGGCGGAAATGAAAAACTGTTTTTT; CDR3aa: CASSIRGGNEKLFF
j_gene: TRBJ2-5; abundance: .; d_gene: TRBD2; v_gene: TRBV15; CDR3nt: TGTGCCACCAGCAGAGCCCAGACGACGGGGGGAGAGACCCAGTACTTC; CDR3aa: CATSRAQTTGGETQYF
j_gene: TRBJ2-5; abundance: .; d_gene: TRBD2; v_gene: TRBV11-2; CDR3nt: TGTGCCAGCAGCTTTGGTAGCGGGGGGGGAGAGACCCAGTACTTC; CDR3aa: CASSFGSGGGETQYF